The rows below give T cell receptor beta chains drawn from one sample of a study of shared clonotypes between healthy human individuals. Libraries were prepared by immunoSEQ multiplex PCR; TCRdb keeps only in-frame clonotypes and omits some of them. Of 2 million to 3 million clones listed, roughly 93% are singletons. Sequencing was done on a sample of naive CD4+ T cells from PBMCs. The receptors shown here come from a man between 18 and 29 years old in good health. Some clones in this sample may be carry-over from other donors' samples. Both conserved end residues are part of each CDR3. D genes are given only for firm matches. Clone size is shown for a subset of rows, as once, few, many or a class of expanded clone.

>TRBD1|TRBV5-1|TRBJ2-5|.
TGCGCCAGCAGCTTTGGGACAGCGCTCCAAGAGACCCAGTACTTC
CASSFGTALQETQYF
>.|TRBV7-2|TRBJ2-1|.
TGTGCCAGCAGCCCTCAATCCGGACCCTCTGGCGTTGAGCAGTTCTTC
CASSPQSGPSGVEQFF
>.|TRBV6-1|TRBJ1-5|.
TGTGCCAGCAGTGAAGCGCGCTTGGGACGTCAGCCCCAGCATTTT
CASSEARLGRQPQHF
>TRBD1|TRBV28|TRBJ2-3|.
TGTGCCAGCCAGCCCGCGACAGGGGTAGCAGATACGCAGTATTTT
CASQPATGVADTQYF
>TRBD2|TRBV5-1|TRBJ2-3|once
TGCGCCAGCAGCCTACTAGCGGGCGACACAGATACGCAGTATTTT
CASSLLAGDTDTQYF
>TRBD1|TRBV19|TRBJ2-2|.
TGTGCCAGCCGATCCCGCAGGGGGACGTATGCCGGGGAGCTGTTTTTT
CASRSRRGTYAGELFF
>.|TRBV28|TRBJ1-2|.
TGTGCCAGCAGTTCGGCAGGGAGATATGGCTACACCTTC
CASSSAGRYGYTF
>.|TRBV6-5|TRBJ1-2|.
TGTGCCAGCAGTTACTCGGGCAGAAATTATGGCTACACCTTC
CASSYSGRNYGYTF
>.|TRBV9|TRBJ2-5|.
TGTGCCAGCAGCGTAGCTGGAGGGGTTTGGGAGACCCAGTACTTC
CASSVAGGVWETQYF
>.|TRBV6-6|TRBJ1-1|.
TGTGCCAGCAGTTACTCCACAGTGAACACTGAAGCTTTCTTT
CASSYSTVNTEAFF
>.|TRBV7-9|TRBJ1-1|.
TGTGCCAGCAGCTTAAGGGGAGGGAGCACTGAAGCTTTCTTT
CASSLRGGSTEAFF
>.|TRBV18|TRBJ2-1|.
TGTGCCAGCTCACCTAGGCAAGACAATGAGCAGTTCTTC
CASSPRQDNEQFF
>.|TRBV6-4|TRBJ2-1|.
TGTGCCAGCAGCCACGAAGGGGGGCGCGATGAGCAGTTCTTC
CASSHEGGRDEQFF
>.|TRBV15|TRBJ1-4|.
TGTGCCACCAGCAGAGACGGGACAAGGTCTAATGAAAAACTGTTTTTT
CATSRDGTRSNEKLFF
>.|TRBV19|TRBJ2-3|.
TGTGCCAGTAGTAAACTCCTAGGGACAGATACGCAGTATTTT
CASSKLLGTDTQYF
>.|TRBV7-3|TRBJ2-7|.
TGTGCCAGCAGTATGGGGCAGTCAGACGAGCAGTACTTC
CASSMGQSDEQYF
>.|TRBV18|TRBJ1-6|.
TGTGCCAGCACCCCGACGGCTAGCTCCTATAATTCACCCCTCCACTTT
CASTPTASSYNSPLHF
>.|TRBV28|TRBJ2-7|.
TGTGCCAGCAGTTTTTCGACCCGAGGGGTTGGGCAGTACTTC
CASSFSTRGVGQYF
>.|TRBV28|TRBJ1-1|.
TGTGCCAGCAGTCCTAACACAAACACTGAAGCTTTCTTT
CASSPNTNTEAFF
>TRBD1|TRBV5-1|TRBJ1-1|.
TGCGCCAGCAGCACCACCTCCGGGACAGCCCTGAACACTGAAGCTTTCTTT
CASSTTSGTALNTEAFF
>TRBD1|TRBV2|TRBJ2-7|once
TGTGCCAGCACCGGGACAGGCACCTACGAGCAGTACTTC
CASTGTGTYEQYF
>TRBD1|TRBV10-3|TRBJ1-5|.
TGTGCCATCAGTGACTGGACAGGGGATAATCAGCCCCAGCATTTT
CAISDWTGDNQPQHF
>TRBD2|TRBV10-1|TRBJ2-3|.
TGCGCCAGCAGAGAGCGGGAGACAGATACGCAGTATTTT
CASRERETDTQYF
>TRBD1|TRBV27|TRBJ1-2|.
TGTGCCAGCACCACGTATGGACAGGGGGCAAGGGGCTACACCTTC
CASTTYGQGARGYTF
>TRBD2|TRBV11-2|TRBJ2-1|.
TGTGCCAGCAGCTTAGTAGGACTAGCGGGAGGATACAATGAGCAGTTCTTC
CASSLVGLAGGYNEQFF
>.|TRBV4-1|TRBJ2-7|once
TGCGCCAGCAGCCAGCAACTAGCTCAGTCCTACGAGCAGTACTTC
CASSQQLAQSYEQYF
>.|TRBV7-6|TRBJ1-5|.
TGTGCCAGCAGCTTAGAGCCCGATCAGCCCCAGCATTTT
CASSLEPDQPQHF
>TRBD2|TRBV28|TRBJ2-1|.
TGTGCCAGCAGCAGACTAGCGGGGGATGAGCAGTTCTTC
CASSRLAGDEQFF
>.|TRBV2|TRBJ1-1|.
TGTGCCAGCAGGCAGACTGGGAACACTGAAGCTTTCTTT
CASRQTGNTEAFF
>.|TRBV2|TRBJ2-6|.
TGTGCCACACGGGGCTCTGGGGCCAACGTCCTGACTTTC
CATRGSGANVLTF
>.|TRBV10-3|TRBJ2-7|.
TGTGCCATCAGTGAACAGGGAGCCTACGAGCAGTACTTC
CAISEQGAYEQYF
>.|TRBV13|TRBJ1-1|.
TGTGCCAGCAGCCCGGACCCCGGCGAAGCTTTCTTT
CASSPDPGEAFF
>TRBD1|TRBV19|TRBJ1-4|.
TGTGCCAGTTTGGGGACAGGGAGGGGAAAACTGTTTTTT
CASLGTGRGKLFF
>.|TRBV11-2|TRBJ2-1|.
TGTGCCAGCAGCTTAACTGACAGGAGAGCGGGAACTTACAATGAGCAGTTCTTC
CASSLTDRRAGTYNEQFF
>.|TRBV5-1|TRBJ2-3|.
TGCGCCAGCAGCTTGGAAGGGACAGATACGCAGTATTTT
CASSLEGTDTQYF
>.|TRBV6-1|TRBJ2-1|.
TGTGCCAGCAGCTACGGGCCTAGGGGGAATGAGCAGTTCTTC
CASSYGPRGNEQFF
>.|TRBV6-5|TRBJ2-5|.
TGTGCCAGCAGTTACGGGCAGCTTACCCAAGAGACCCAGTACTTC
CASSYGQLTQETQYF
>.|TRBV14|TRBJ1-1|.
TGTGCCAGCAGCCAAGCACAGGGCTTCATGAACACTGAAGCTTTCTTT
CASSQAQGFMNTEAFF
>.|TRBV9|TRBJ1-4|.
TGTGCCAGCACCCCGGACAGTACTAATGAAAAACTGTTTTTT
CASTPDSTNEKLFF
>TRBD1|TRBV5-1|TRBJ2-7|once
TGCGCCAGCAGTAAGACAGGGGGAAGCTACGAGCAGTACTTC
CASSKTGGSYEQYF
>.|TRBV5-1|TRBJ2-7|.
TGCGCCAGCAGCAAACGGCGGGGCTCAAATACATACGAGCAGTACTTC
CASSKRRGSNTYEQYF
>.|TRBV4-1|TRBJ2-3|.
TGCGCCAGCAGCCAATTGTTGGTGGATACGCAGTATTTT
CASSQLLVDTQYF
>TRBD1|TRBV7-2|TRBJ2-2|few
TGTGCCAGCAGCACGGACAGGTTTGCCACCGGGGAGCTGTTTTTT
CASSTDRFATGELFF
>.|TRBV5-8|TRBJ1-5|once
TGTGCCAGCAGCCCACCGGGACCCCGCTCAAGGCAGCCCCAGCATTTT
CASSPPGPRSRQPQHF
>.|TRBV27|TRBJ1-1|few
TGTGCCAGCAGTACGATCTTGAGGCTGAACACTGAAGCTTTCTTT
CASSTILRLNTEAFF
>.|TRBV11-3|TRBJ2-1|.
TGTGCCAGCAGCGTCTTGGGATACAATGAGCAGTTCTTC
CASSVLGYNEQFF
>.|TRBV28|TRBJ2-7|.
TGTGCCAGCAGGCCGGGACCCCGCCCTTACGAGCAGTACTTC
CASRPGPRPYEQYF
>TRBD1|TRBV11-2|TRBJ1-2|.
TGTGCCAGCAGCTTATCCACGATCGGCAGGGGGCGGAGGTATGGCTACACCTTC
CASSLSTIGRGRRYGYTF
>TRBD2|TRBV28|TRBJ2-1|.
TGTGCCAGCAGTTCACCACTAGCGGCCTCCTACAATGAGCAGTTCTTC
CASSSPLAASYNEQFF
>.|TRBV5-1|TRBJ2-6|.
TGCGCCAGCAGCTTGGTAGGAGTGGGTGCGGGGGCCAACGTCCTGACTTTC
CASSLVGVGAGANVLTF